This entry concerns a single T cell receptor beta chain. These data are taken from a study of blood T cell repertoires in COVID-19. Study summary: Acute and convalescent COVID-19 samples came from the United States, Italy and Spain.

Sequenced by immunoSEQ multiplex PCR; TCRdb stores in-frame clones only, minus some. The data contain 55,000 to 65,000 clones, 81% of them singletons. The receptor's source is a man in his sixties with COVID-19, enrolled during active disease. The specimen was peripheral blood.

CDR3 in DNA: TGTGCCAGTAGTATAAGAGGGACAGGGATCAATTCACCCCTCCACTTT. Its protein product is CASSIRGTGINSPLHF. The rearrangement joins TRBV19 to TRBJ1-6, with TRBD1 matching 9 bases. V shed 2 bases, J shed 7 bases, and the junction held 6 bases outside the gene matches. This CDR3 is 16 amino acids long. The germline CDR1 and CDR2 sequences are LNHDA and SQIVND (reference sequence).